The 7 T cell receptor beta chains reported below all come from one sample, sequenced in a study of blood T cell repertoires in COVID-19. Some clones are missing from TCRdb's copy, which holds only in-frame ones; the method was immunoSEQ multiplex PCR. The profile shows about 160,000 clones, about four fifths of them singletons. What was sequenced was PBMCs or T cells enriched from blood (not recorded which). The receptors come from a woman aged 55-70 years who had recovered from COVID-19.

This sequence joins TRBV9 and TRBJ2-1; D perhaps matches TRBD1 (6 bases). Trimming pared 2 bases from V and 3 bases from J, leaving 12 bases between. Germline CDR1 SGDLS, CDR2 YYNGEE. CDR3 length: 15 residues. The CDR3 sequence: CASSVGQGHYNEQFF. CDR3 nucleotides: TGTGCCAGCAGCGTCGGGCAGGGGCACTACAATGAGCAGTTCTTC.

The V gene is TRBV7-8, the J gene TRBJ1-5, with D possibly matching TRBD1 (6 bases). Germline CDR1 SGHVS, CDR2 FQNEAQ. CDR3 length: 15 residues. V lost 2 bases to trimming and J lost 7 bases, with 15 bases between them. For the CDR3, the DNA is TGTGCCAGCAGCTTAATCACAGGGAGAGGGCAGCCCCAGCATTTT. Its protein product is CASSLITGRGQPQHF. Looking up the rest from reference TRBV7-8 and TRBJ1-5 gives the full variable domain: GAGVSQSPRYKVAKRGQDVALRCDPISGHVSLFWYQQALGQGPEFLTYFQNEAQLDKSGLPSDRFFAERPEGSVSTLKIQRTQQEDSAVYLCASSLITGRGQPQHFGDGTRLSIL.

This clone has just one count. This rearrangement joins TRBV6-6 to TRBJ2-3, with 8 bases that match TRBD2. The CDR3 covers 16 residues. CDR1 and CDR2 (germline): MNHNY, SVGAGI (reference sequence). Trimming removed 8 bases from V and 0 bases from J; junction bases left unmatched: 10. CDR3 amino acids: CASAGKAGVSTDTQYF. The CDR3 DNA is TGTGCCAGCGCGGGGAAAGCGGGGGTTAGCACAGATACGCAGTATTTT.

A word on this clone: Distinct nucleotide sequences in the sample also encode this CDR3. V gene TRBV30 combines with J gene TRBJ1-5; D unclear. This CDR3 is 13 amino acids long. With 1 base removed from V and 2 bases from J, the gap between germline ends came to 6 bases. CDR1 GTSNPN and CDR2 SVGIG come from the germline V gene (reference sequence). CDR3 amino acids: CAWSGSGNQPQHF. DNA for the CDR3: TGTGCCTGGAGTGGGTCGGGCAATCAGCCCCAGCATTTT.

This clone showed up just a few times. The chain has TRBV10-3 and TRBJ2-1, with TRBD1 matching 9 bases. V trimming: 6 bases; J trimming: 10 bases; junction bases outside the gene matches: 10. Looked up from germline, CDR1 is ENHRY and CDR2 is SYGVKD. The CDR3 length is 14 residues. The CDR3 spells CAIRNPGQGKEQFF. In DNA form, the CDR3 reads TGTGCCATCAGGAATCCGGGACAGGGAAAAGAGCAGTTCTTC.

The chain combines TRBV7-9 with TRBJ2-3, with D possibly matching TRBD1 (5 bases). The CDR3 runs to 13 residues. Trimming cost V 1 base and J 4 bases, with 6 bases left between them. Germline V CDR1 and CDR2: SEHNR, FQNEAQ (reference sequence). CDR3 sequence (DNA): TGTGCCAGCAGCTTAGTCAGGGCAGATACGCAGTATTTT. This translates into CASSLVRADTQYF.

V gene TRBV5-6 combines with J gene TRBJ2-7, with TRBD2 matching over 14 bases. The junction had 2 bases not matched to a gene; V was cut back by 2 bases and J by 4 bases. Germline V gives CDR1 SGHDT, CDR2 YYEEEE. This CDR3 has 15 amino acids. CDR3: CASSLGLAGGYEQYF. CDR3 in DNA: TGTGCCAGCAGCTTAGGACTAGCGGGGGGATACGAGCAGTACTTC.